The 14 T cell receptor beta chains below all came from one sample that was sequenced in a study of shared clonotypes between healthy human individuals. Some clones are missing from TCRdb's copy, which holds only in-frame ones; the method was immunoSEQ multiplex PCR. The table shows more than 2 million clones, with 85% to 95% occurring only once. The sample consisted of naive CD4+ T cells sorted from blood. The subset here: CD45RA+ positively selected. These receptors were collected from a man aged 18 to 29 in good health.

The chain links TRBV18 to TRBJ2-3; D possibly corresponds to TRBD1 (6 bases). Trimming removed 5 bases at V and 5 bases at J, with 32 bases between. CDR1 and CDR2 (germline): KGHSH, LQKENI. This CDR3 comprises 20 residues. The chain's CDR3 is CASSSYLDSPVLRPLDTQYF. The CDR3 region has the DNA TGTGCCAGCTCATCTTATCTGGACAGCCCGGTCCTTCGTCCATTAGATACGCAGTATTTT. The whole variable domain, remainder taken from reference TRBV18 and TRBJ2-3, is NAGVMQNPRHLVRRRGQEARLRCSPMKGHSHVYWYRQLPEEGLKFMVYLQKENIIDESGMPKERFSAEFPKEGPSILRIQQVVRGDSAAYFCASSSYLDSPVLRPLDTQYFGPGTRLTVL.

This clone was observed once. The CDR3 DNA is TGTGCCAGCATCTCAGTGGGGGGAGGCTACACCTTC. This codes for CASISVGGGYTF. This chain joins TRBV6-5 and TRBJ1-2; D may be TRBD1 (5 bases). The CDR3 length is 12 residues. The V end was cut by 7 bases, the J end by 8 bases, with 14 bases between. The germline V gene encodes CDR1 MNHEY and CDR2 SVGAGI.

This clone was seen only once. The rearrangement uses TRBV2 and TRBJ1-4; weak D call: TRBD1 (6 bases). V was pared by 7 bases and J by 4 bases, with 19 bases between. The CDR3 runs 16 residues. Germline V lookup: CDR1 SNHLY, CDR2 FYNNEI. The CDR3 sequence: CASTFGGAVGNEKLFF. The CDR3, as DNA: TGTGCCAGCACCTTCGGGGGGGCCGTGGGTAATGAAAAACTGTTTTTT.

The chain uses TRBV6-6 and TRBJ2-1; 8 nucleotides line up with TRBD1. CDR3 length equals 12 residues. Germline lookup yields CDR1 MNHNY and CDR2 SVGAGI (reference sequence). With 7 bases clipped from V and 8 bases from J, the junction kept 4 bases outside the gene matches. CDR3 bases: TGTGCCAGCACCCCCAGGGGGCATGAGCAGTTCTTC. Translating it yields CASTPRGHEQFF.

This chain joins TRBV29-1 and TRBJ1-1, with D unclear. The CDR3 has 14 residues. Trimming shortened V by 4 bases and J by 0 bases, and 12 bases separated the two germline ends. Germline V lookup: CDR1 SQVTM, CDR2 ANQGSEA. The CDR3 DNA reads as TGCAGCGTTGTTCTCACTTCCATGAACACTGAAGCTTTCTTT. This translates into CSVVLTSMNTEAFF.

This clone is a singleton in its sample. V is TRBV11-2 and J is TRBJ2-1, with 8 bases lining up with TRBD1. CDR3 length equals 14 residues. Per the germline V gene, CDR1 is SGHAT and CDR2 is FQNNGV. V shed 5 bases, J shed 7 bases, and the junction held 7 bases outside the gene matches. This CDR3 is CASSPRTGRNEQFF. The CDR3, as DNA: TGTGCCAGCAGCCCCCGGACAGGGAGGAATGAGCAGTTCTTC.

The gene calls are TRBV29-1 and TRBJ1-1; a weak D match, TRBD1 (6 bases). V was pared by 7 bases and J by 5 bases, with 20 bases between. There are 14 residues in the CDR3. Germline CDR1 SQVTM, CDR2 ANQGSEA. Here the CDR3 reads CSATIGGAGTEAFF. CDR3 in DNA: TGCAGCGCCACCATCGGGGGGGCTGGGACTGAAGCTTTCTTT.

This chain uses TRBV19 with TRBJ1-5, with D uncertain. Trimming left V 3 bases short and J 9 bases short, with 12 bases between. Germline-derived CDR1 and CDR2 are LNHDA and SQIVND (reference sequence). CDR3 size: 13 residues. CDR3 residues: CASSMAVEGPQHF. The CDR3 DNA is TGTGCCAGTAGTATGGCAGTTGAAGGGCCCCAGCATTTT. The whole variable domain, remainder taken from reference TRBV19 and TRBJ1-5, is DGGITQSPKYLFRKEGQNVTLSCEQNLNHDAMYWYRQDPGQGLRLIYYSQIVNDFQKGDIAEGYSVSREKKESFPLTVTSAQKNPTAFYLCASSMAVEGPQHFGDGTRLSIL.

The J gene is TRBJ1-6, the V gene TRBV5-4, with 7 positions matching TRBD1. The J segment lost 4 bases and the V segment lost 2 bases, leaving 9 bases of the junction unmatched. Germline V lookup: CDR1 SGHNT, CDR2 YYREEE (reference sequence). The CDR3 totals 17 residues. The CDR3 loop is CASSFEGGRSYNSPLHF. CDR3 nucleotide sequence: TGTGCCAGCAGCTTCGAAGGGGGCCGATCTTATAATTCACCCCTCCACTTT.

This rearrangement joins TRBV10-3 to TRBJ2-7, with 7 bases identical to TRBD2. CDR3 length: 13 residues. The ends lost 10 bases at V and 4 bases at J; junction bases unmatched: 10. Germline V gene lookup returns CDR1 ENHRY and CDR2 SYGVKD. CDR3 nucleotide sequence: TGTGCCACAAGGGACTACCAACCTTACGAGCAGTACTTC. Its translation is CATRDYQPYEQYF.

V gene TRBV28 combines with J gene TRBJ2-2, with 11 bases fitting TRBD2. V lost 4 bases to trimming and J lost 2 bases; unmatched junction nucleotides: 12. Per the germline V gene, CDR1 is MDHEN and CDR2 is SYDVKM. CDR3 length: 19 residues. CDR3 nucleotides: TGTGCCAGCAGTTACCCCTCCCTAGCGGGGGGCACTAACACCGGGGAGCTGTTTTTT. Residues: CASSYPSLAGGTNTGELFF.

The chain carries TRBV11-3 and TRBJ2-2; D gene uncertain. The germline gives CDR1 SGHNT, CDR2 YENEEA. Trimming shortened V by 0 bases and J by 2 bases, and 7 bases separated the two germline ends. This CDR3 is 15 amino acids long. In DNA, the CDR3 is TGTGCCAGCAGCTTAGATGGCAAAAACACCGGGGAGCTGTTTTTT. Translating it yields CASSLDGKNTGELFF.

The rearrangement joins TRBV28 to TRBJ1-5, with TRBD1 identical over 8 bases. The germline V gene encodes CDR1 MDHEN and CDR2 SYDVKM. There are 15 residues in the CDR3. V dropped 6 bases and J dropped 4; count of bases not matched to a gene: 8. CDR3 sequence reads: CASRDRQGLNQPQHF. CDR3 in DNA: TGTGCCAGCAGGGACCGACAGGGGCTTAATCAGCCCCAGCATTTT.

The chain is built from TRBV5-1 and TRBJ1-3; 7 positions agree with TRBD1. Losses at the gene ends were 5 bases for V and 6 bases for J; bases not matched to a gene: 5. The CDR3 extends over 13 amino acids. Germline lookup yields CDR1 SGHRS and CDR2 YFSETQ. The CDR3 sequence: CASRPGTENTIYF. The CDR3, as DNA: TGCGCCAGCAGACCCGGGACAGAAAACACCATATATTTT.